This T cell receptor (beta chain) originates from a study of blood T cell repertoires in COVID-19. Sequencing used immunoSEQ multiplex PCR; TCRdb keeps in-frame clones, though not all of them. The data show just under 350,000 clones, about 89% seen once. From germline, CDR1 is SEHNR and CDR2 FQNEAQ (reference sequence). This CDR3 spans 15 amino acids. V shed 5 bases, J shed 7 bases, and the junction held 9 bases outside the gene matches. The chain is built from TRBV7-9 and TRBJ2-7; 12 bases match TRBD1. Sample: peripheral blood. This TCR was sampled from a woman aged 45-59 years with COVID-19, enrolled during active disease. CDR3 in DNA: TGTGCCAGCAGCCCGTTCCGGGACAGGGGGCAAGAGCAGTACTTC. This codes for CASSPFRDRGQEQYF. Full variable domain (remainder filled in from reference TRBV7-9 and TRBJ2-7): DTGVSQNPRHKITKRGQNVTFRCDPISEHNRLYWYRQTLGQGPEFLTYFQNEAQLEKSRLLSDRFSAERPKGSFSTLEIQRTEQGDSAMYLCASSPFRDRGQEQYFGPGTRLTVT.